Included here is one TCR beta chain sequence, with context. This sample was taken from a study of blood T cell repertoires in COVID-19. For the study at large: Acute and convalescent COVID-19 samples came from the United States, Italy and Spain.

Sequencing used immunoSEQ multiplex PCR; TCRdb keeps in-frame clones, though not all of them. The sample lists about 200,000 clones; about nine tenths were seen once. Germline lookup yields CDR1 ENHRY and CDR2 SYGVKD. V gave up 0 bases and J gave up 8 bases; unmatched junction bases: 3. CDR3 size: 14 residues. Sequenced sample: peripheral blood. The rearrangement uses TRBV10-3 and TRBJ2-3, with TRBD1 matching 9 bases. The clonotype originates from a man aged 60 to 75 who had recovered from COVID-19. CDR3 DNA: TGTGCCATCAGTGAGTCGACAGGGGGATCTACGCAGTATTTT. It is translated as CAISESTGGSTQYF.